The 20 T cell receptor beta chains reported below all come from one sample, sequenced in a study of breast tumors, draining lymph nodes, adjacent tissues. TCRdb redid the calling of the multiplex PCR reads with MiXCR, one entry per CDR3 protein. This sample has under 15,000 distinct CDR3 sequences, with about 62% found just once. Sequenced: tumor-adjacent breast tissue. The receptors come from a female donor with breast cancer. Some clones in this sample may be carry-over from other donors' samples.

This clonotype appeared many times. The chain combines TRBV28 with TRBJ1-2; D not certain. The CDR3 is 15 residues long. The ends were cut back, 5 bases at V and 1 base at J, with 14 bases in the middle. Germline CDR1 is MDHEN and CDR2 is SYDVKM. In DNA, the CDR3 is TGTGCCAGCAGTGCCTCCGGGCGGGATAACTATGGCTACACCTTC. It yields the protein CASSASGRDNYGYTF.

This clonotype was seen many times. The CDR3 loop is CASAGETIITDTQYF. For the CDR3, the DNA is TGTGCCAGCGCGGGGGAGACAATAATCACAGATACGCAGTATTTT. The genes are TRBV28 and TRBJ2-3; 7 nucleotides align to TRBD2. In germline, CDR1 is MDHEN, CDR2 SYDVKM. The CDR3 length is 15 residues. J lost 2 bases, V lost 8 bases, and 10 bases had no gene match.

This clonotype was seen a handful of times. In DNA form, the CDR3 reads TGCAGTGCTGTCAGGGGATTTTACGAGCAGTACTTC. Translation: CSAVRGFYEQYF. The V gene is TRBV20-1, the J gene TRBJ2-7, with a possible D match to TRBD1 (6 bases). The CDR3 runs 12 residues. V gave up 5 bases and J gave up 4 bases, with 12 bases separating them. Per germline, CDR1 DFQATT and CDR2 SNEGSKA (reference sequence).

There are a few counts of this clonotype. The chain uses TRBV5-4 and TRBJ2-1; D gene uncertain. Germline V gene lookup returns CDR1 SGHNT and CDR2 YYREEE (reference sequence). The CDR3 sequence is 13 residues long. The V end lost 1 base, the J end lost 4 bases, and 6 bases lay between the germline ends. CDR3 amino acids: CASSLTDYNEQFF. In DNA, the CDR3 is TGTGCCAGCAGCTTGACAGATTACAATGAGCAGTTCTTC.

The genes are TRBV28 and TRBJ2-6; perhaps TRBD2 as D (5 bases). V was trimmed by 10 bases and J by 2 bases, leaving 18 bases between them. This CDR3 has 16 residues. The V gene's germline CDR1 is MDHEN and CDR2 SYDVKM. The DNA of the CDR3 is TGTGCCACCAGCCGATACTGGACTCCTGGGGCCAACGTCCTGACTTTC. Its protein is CATSRYWTPGANVLTF.

This clonotype was observed a single time. V usage is TRBV12-3 or TRBV12-4 and J usage is TRBJ2-2; D unresolved. V lost 0 bases to trimming and J lost 0 bases, with 8 bases between them. This CDR3 is 16 amino acids long. The CDR3 loop reads CASSLAGYANTGELFF. In nucleotides, the CDR3 is TGTGCCAGCAGTTTAGCAGGGTACGCGAACACCGGGGAGCTGTTTTTT.

The chain is built from TRBV25-1 and TRBJ2-1, with 7 positions matching TRBD2. J gave up 0 bases and V 3 bases, and 8 bases lay outside the gene matches. Germline lookup yields CDR1 MGHDK and CDR2 SYGVNS. The CDR3 length is 17 residues. The CDR3 reads CASSDGGGYSSYNEQFF. Here the CDR3 DNA reads TGTGCCAGCAGTGATGGGGGGGGTTACAGCTCCTACAATGAGCAGTTCTTC.

A single count supports this clonotype. Germline is not matched at one junction end, which may reflect a read error. The chain combines TRBV19 with TRBJ1-4, with 12 positions matching TRBD1. The CDR3 sequence is 19 residues long. The germline CDR1 and CDR2 sequences are LNHDA and SQIVND (reference sequence). The CDR3 sequence is CASISRGTGGYTTNETLFF. The DNA of the CDR3 is TGTGCCAGTATCAGCCGAGGGACAGGGGGCTATACAACTAATGAAACACTGTTTTTT.

The chain combines TRBV5-5 with TRBJ1-1; the D is unclear. Germline values: CDR1 SGHKS, CDR2 YYEKEE (reference sequence). The CDR3 is 13 residues long. V was cut by 0 bases and J by 0 bases, with 3 bases left in between. The CDR3 region is CASSLDVNTEAFF. As DNA, the CDR3 is TGTGCCAGCAGCTTGGACGTGAACACTGAAGCTTTCTTT. Drawing the rest from reference TRBV5-5 and TRBJ1-1, the complete variable domain is DAGVTQSPTHLIKTRGQQVTLRCSPISGHKSVSWYQQVLGQGPQFIFQYYEKEERGRGNFPDRFSARQFPNYSSELNVNALLLGDSALYLCASSLDVNTEAFFGQGTRLTVV.

J is TRBJ2-7 and V is TRBV7-9, with D perhaps TRBD1 or TRBD2 (5 bases each). Germline V gives CDR1 SEHNR, CDR2 FQNEAQ (reference sequence). The V gene lost 5 bases and the J gene lost 1 base, with 15 bases spanning the gap. The CDR3 has 15 residues. This CDR3 is CASSQEGTRSYEQYF. The CDR3 DNA reads TGTGCCAGCAGCCAAGAAGGGACGAGGTCCTACGAGCAGTACTTC.

This clonotype has ten or more counts. This chain links TRBV12-3 or TRBV12-4 with TRBJ1-1, with D uncertain. CDR3 length: 12 residues. V lost 7 bases, J lost 3 bases, and 9 bases lay in between. CDR3 bases: TGTGCCAGCAATGGTGAGGACACTGAAGCTTTCTTT. Its translation: CASNGEDTEAFF.

The chain recombines TRBV6-4 with TRBJ1-5, with D maybe TRBD1 (5 bases). The CDR3 is 12 amino acids. V was cut by 8 bases and J by 7 bases, with 12 bases left in between. The germline V gene encodes CDR1 MRHNA and CDR2 SNTAGT. The CDR3 protein is CASGGVEQPQHF. The CDR3 nucleotides read TGTGCCAGCGGGGGGGTGGAACAGCCCCAGCATTTT.

This clonotype was seen only once. The junction departs from the called germline gene at one end, perhaps through a read error. The V and J genes are TRBV7-8 and TRBJ1-6, with D tentatively TRBD1 (5 bases). Looked up from germline, CDR1 is SGHVS and CDR2 is FQNEAQ. The CDR3 has 15 amino acids. The CDR3 DNA is TGTGCCAGCAGCTTGGTGGGGCAGAATAACTCACCCCTCCACTTT. Residues: CASSLVGQNNSPLHF.

The chain combines TRBV11-3 with TRBJ2-7; TRBD1 or TRBD2 may be the D gene (5 bases each). The germline V and J ends were trimmed by 1 base and 4 bases, with 8 bases remaining between them. Germline V CDR1 and CDR2: SGHNT, YENEEA. The CDR3 spans 13 residues. This chain's CDR3 is CASSLGGVYEQYF. The CDR3 DNA sequence: TGTGCCAGCAGCTTAGGAGGGGTTTACGAGCAGTACTTC.

The chain is built from TRBV2 and TRBJ1-6; 8 bases map to TRBD1. The V gene end was trimmed by 7 bases and the J gene end by 9 bases; junction bases not matched to a gene: 11. The CDR3 covers 15 residues. Germline V gene sequence: CDR1 SNHLY, CDR2 FYNNEI. CDR3 sequence (DNA): TGTGCCAGCACTTCCGGGACAGGTCGAAGTTCACCCCTCCACTTT. Amino acid sequence: CASTSGTGRSSPLHF.

V gene TRBV19 combines with J gene TRBJ2-3; TRBD1 agrees at 9 bases. This CDR3 has 17 residues. The trim removed 4 bases at V and 0 bases at J, leaving 8 bases unmatched. The V gene's germline CDR1 is LNHDA and CDR2 SQIVND (reference sequence). The CDR3 reads CASSTIPGQGSTDTQYF. In nucleotides, the CDR3 is TGTGCCAGTAGTACAATCCCGGGACAGGGAAGCACAGATACGCAGTATTTT. Based on the CDR3 plus reference TRBV19 and TRBJ2-3, the full variable domain is DGGITQSPKYLFRKEGQNVTLSCEQNLNHDAMYWYRQDPGQGLRLIYYSQIVNDFQKGDIAEGYSVSREKKESFPLTVTSAQKNPTAFYLCASSTIPGQGSTDTQYFGPGTRLTVL.

This clonotype was seen ten or more times. The CDR3 here is CASRPRDRGMNTEAFF. DNA of the CDR3: TGTGCCAGCAGACCCCGGGACAGGGGGATGAACACTGAAGCTTTCTTT. V is TRBV12-3 or TRBV12-4 and J is TRBJ1-1; 11 bases fit TRBD1. Trimming at V came to 6 bases and at J to 0 bases, leaving 6 bases not matched to a gene. This CDR3 comprises 16 residues.

V is TRBV7-8 and J is TRBJ1-6; D remains unclear. Germline assignment: CDR1 SGHVS and CDR2 FQNEAQ. Trimming removed 5 bases from V and 7 bases from J, with 15 bases in between. CDR3 length equals 15 residues. The CDR3: CASSPSARKNSPLHF. The CDR3 DNA is TGTGCCAGCAGCCCTTCTGCCAGGAAGAATTCACCCCTCCACTTT.

This chain joins TRBV5-5 and TRBJ2-7, with D possibly being TRBD2 (5 bases). V was trimmed by 1 base and J by 7 bases, leaving 15 bases between them. The CDR3 is made up of 14 amino acids. Germline values: CDR1 SGHKS, CDR2 YYEKEE (reference sequence). The CDR3 DNA reads as TGTGCCAGCAGCTTGCGAGGGCCATCGAATGAGCAGTACTTC. Amino acid sequence: CASSLRGPSNEQYF.

The rearrangement uses TRBV24-1 and TRBJ2-7; the D gene is possibly TRBD2 (5 bases). Germline loops: CDR1 KGHDR, CDR2 SFDVKD. The CDR3 extends over 13 amino acids. Trimming left V 4 bases short and J 3 bases short, with 9 bases between. The CDR3 loop reads CATSESGIYEQYF. CDR3 sequence (DNA): TGTGCCACCAGTGAGTCGGGGATCTACGAGCAGTACTTC.